One and the same sample provided the 3 T cell receptor beta chains below, sequenced in a study of shared clonotypes between healthy human individuals. Only CD45RO-negative cells positively selected for CCR7 counted as naive CD8 cells, so terminally differentiated effector memory CD45RA+ cells were excluded. TCRdb keeps only in-frame clones here, not all; method: immunoSEQ multiplex PCR. The sample yields about 1,900,000 clones, about 95% seen once. Input material: naive CD8+ T cells sorted from blood. The receptors were sampled from a man younger than 35 in good health.

This rearrangement joins TRBV7-9 to TRBJ1-4, with D tentatively TRBD1 (6 bases). The CDR3 runs 15 residues. V shed 2 bases and J shed 3 bases, with 10 bases lying between them. Looked up from germline, CDR1 is SEHNR and CDR2 is FQNEAQ (reference sequence). The DNA of the CDR3 is TGTGCCAGCAGCTTACCCGGGACATCTAATGAAAAACTGTTTTTT. Translation: CASSLPGTSNEKLFF.

The V and J genes are TRBV27 and TRBJ2-3; 8 positions agree with TRBD2. V gave up 7 bases and J gave up 2 bases; unmatched junction bases: 14. CDR3 size: 17 residues. Germline CDR1 reads MNHEY; CDR2 reads SMNVEV (reference sequence). In nucleotides, the CDR3 is TGTGCCAGCATCCCTTCAGCGGGGGAGTATCTCACAGATACGCAGTATTTT. This translates into CASIPSAGEYLTDTQYF.

The chain links TRBV5-8 to TRBJ1-2, with TRBD1 identical over 10 bases. The germline CDR1 and CDR2 sequences are SGHTS and YDEGEE. After removal of 3 bases from V and 3 bases from J, the junction contained 2 bases not matched to a gene. The CDR3 spans 14 residues. CDR3 in DNA: TGTGCCAGCAGCTATGGACAGGGGGACTATGGCTACACCTTC. It codes for CASSYGQGDYGYTF.